One sample yielded the 14 T cell receptor beta chains listed below, sequenced in a study of shared clonotypes between healthy human individuals. Generated by immunoSEQ multiplex PCR, the TCRdb table keeps only in-frame clones and is missing some. The sample has about 1.5 million clones, 95% to 99% seen once; the top ten hold around 0.45%. The sequencing sample was made of naive CD4+ T cells sorted from blood. The subset is: CD45RA+ positively selected. All receptors derive from a man aged 25-45 years in good health.

This clone appeared a single time. This sequence joins TRBV14 and TRBJ2-2; the D is unclear. CDR1 SGHDN and CDR2 FVKESK come from the germline V gene. Trimming cost V 4 bases and J 4 bases, with 10 bases left between them. The CDR3 spans 14 residues. CDR3 region: CASSPEVGTGELFF. The CDR3 nucleotides read TGTGCCAGCAGCCCAGAAGTGGGCACCGGGGAGCTGTTTTTT.

About this clone: Distinct nucleotide sequences in the sample also encode this CDR3. This chain links TRBV6-5 with TRBJ2-7; D is possibly TRBD2 (7 bases). The CDR3 spans 13 residues. Germline-derived CDR1 and CDR2 are MNHEY and SVGAGI. With 6 bases removed from V and 3 bases from J, the gap between germline ends came to 12 bases. The CDR3: CASRWGGSYEQYF. The CDR3 nucleotides read TGTGCCAGCAGGTGGGGGGGCAGCTACGAGCAGTACTTC.

The chain couples TRBV21-1 to TRBJ2-5; no DNA check was done on the table's D call, TRBD1. TRBV21-1 is listed as a pseudogene. The CDR3 is 14 residues long. CDR3 sequence: CASSKRDRGETQYF. CDR3 in DNA: TGTGCCAGCAGCAAAAGGGACAGGGGGGAGACCCAGTACTTC.

The chain joins TRBV16 to TRBJ1-2, with unresolved D. Per germline, CDR1 KGHSY and CDR2 FQNENV. The CDR3 runs 15 residues. The V and J ends lost 4 bases and 1 base respectively, with 13 bases between them. In nucleotides, the CDR3 is TGTGCCAGCAGCCCCCGTGAAAGGATTAACTATGGCTACACCTTC. Translated: CASSPRERINYGYTF.

This chain connects TRBV15 to TRBJ2-5; D is ambiguous. The CDR3 is 15 amino acids. Deletions cut 5 bases from V and 1 base from J, with 14 bases between. Germline CDR1 and CDR2: LNHNV and YYDKDF (reference sequence). The DNA of the CDR3 is TGTGCCACCAGCCGGCCTAGAGAACCCCAAGAGACCCAGTACTTC. This sequence encodes CATSRPREPQETQYF.

The chain joins TRBV10-3 to TRBJ2-2, with a weak D call TRBD1 (5 bases). Trimming removed 5 bases at V and 0 bases at J, with 7 bases between. Germline loops: CDR1 ENHRY, CDR2 SYGVKD. The CDR3 covers 14 residues. For the CDR3, the DNA is TGTGCCATCAGTACGACAGCGAACACCGGGGAGCTGTTTTTT. Protein product: CAISTTANTGELFF.

The rearrangement uses TRBV6-1 and TRBJ1-4, with D unclear. The CDR3 spans 16 residues. Trimming cost V 2 bases and J 2 bases, with 12 bases left between them. Germline V gene sequence: CDR1 MNHNS, CDR2 SASEGT. CDR3 sequence reads: CASSEMGSHTNEKLFF. The CDR3 DNA sequence: TGTGCCAGCAGTGAAATGGGGTCGCATACTAATGAAAAACTGTTTTTT.

The genes are TRBV5-5 and TRBJ1-5; D possibly corresponds to TRBD1 (5 bases). With 1 base removed from V and 0 bases from J, the gap between germline ends came to 11 bases. The CDR3 loop spans 16 amino acids. The germline V gene has CDR1 SGHKS and CDR2 YYEKEE (reference sequence). Here the CDR3 reads CASSLSGRSSNQPQHF. CDR3 nucleotides: TGTGCCAGCAGCTTGTCGGGACGGAGTAGCAATCAGCCCCAGCATTTT.

The V and J genes are TRBV2 and TRBJ2-6; D is uncertain. Germline V CDR1 and CDR2: SNHLY, FYNNEI. The CDR3 is 14 residues long. V lost 2 bases and J lost 2, with 4 bases in between. The CDR3 region is CASSESPGANVLTF. The CDR3 region has the DNA TGTGCCAGCAGTGAAAGTCCTGGGGCCAACGTCCTGACTTTC.

The chain couples TRBV11-2 to TRBJ2-3; no definite D call. CDR1 SGHAT and CDR2 FQNNGV come from the germline V gene. The CDR3 totals 18 residues. Trimming shortened V by 5 bases and J by 1 base, and 22 bases separated the two germline ends. DNA for the CDR3: TGTGCCAGCAGCCAATATACCGGTCGGGCAGGACGCACAGATACGCAGTATTTT. Translated: CASSQYTGRAGRTDTQYF. Complete variable domain (other parts from reference TRBV11-2 and TRBJ2-3): EAGVAQSPRYKIIEKRQSVAFWCNPISGHATLYWYQQILGQGPKLLIQFQNNGVVDDSQLPKDRFSAERLKGVDSTLKIQPAKLEDSAVYLCASSQYTGRAGRTDTQYFGPGTRLTVL.

The chain links TRBV11-3 to TRBJ2-3; either TRBD1 or TRBD2 may supply D (6 bases each). Trimming removed 5 bases from V and 7 bases from J, with 19 bases in between. CDR1 and CDR2 from the germline V gene are SGHNT and YENEEA. CDR3 length: 15 amino acids. CDR3 region: CASSPNRGDDYTQYF. In nucleotides, the CDR3 is TGTGCCAGCAGCCCCAATAGGGGGGACGACTATACGCAGTATTTT.

This clone was recorded once. J is TRBJ2-2 and V is TRBV12-5; 14 bases align to TRBD2. CDR1 and CDR2 (germline): LGHNT, FRNRAP. The CDR3 runs to 20 residues. Trimming removed 3 bases from V and 7 bases from J; junction bases left unmatched: 16. The chain's CDR3 is CASGFDRSGLAGDKSGELFF. The CDR3 DNA sequence: TGTGCTAGTGGTTTTGATCGATCGGGACTAGCGGGAGACAAAAGCGGGGAGCTGTTTTTT.

The chain has TRBV10-3 and TRBJ2-2; the D is unclear. There are 11 residues in the CDR3. V was pared by 10 bases and J by 5 bases, with 8 bases between. Germline V gene data show CDR1 as ENHRY and CDR2 as SYGVKD. The CDR3 protein is CATLGTGELFF. The CDR3 coding sequence is TGTGCCACCCTTGGGACCGGGGAGCTGTTTTTT.

The J gene is TRBJ1-3, the V gene TRBV11-2; no firm D call. Germline V gene sequence: CDR1 SGHAT, CDR2 FQNNGV. The CDR3 contains 15 residues. Trimming shortened V by 1 base and J by 4 bases, and 11 bases separated the two germline ends. Here the CDR3 reads CASSLAAVHGNTIYF. The CDR3 nucleotides are TGTGCCAGCAGCTTAGCGGCAGTACACGGAAACACCATATATTTT.